Below are 19 T cell receptor beta chains sequenced from a single sample in a study of OX40 agonist ivuxolimab in advanced cancers. Profiled with immunoSEQ multiplex PCR; TCRdb holds only in-frame clones, not every one. This table holds around 80,000 clones, roughly 86% found once. The specimen comprised CD4+ or CD8+ T cells sorted from blood, sampled in a trial of the OX40 agonist ivuxolimab. The receptors originated from an adult with an advanced solid tumor such as melanoma, head and neck, liver or kidney cancer.

The chain recombines TRBV9 with TRBJ1-3, with D maybe TRBD1 (6 bases). The germline V gene encodes CDR1 SGDLS and CDR2 YYNGEE. This CDR3 comprises 15 residues. Trimming removed 6 bases from V and 4 bases from J, with 17 bases in between. CDR3 region: CASTKGGGYGNTIYF. CDR3 DNA: TGTGCCAGCACCAAAGGAGGGGGATACGGAAACACCATATATTTT.

V gene TRBV5-4 combines with J gene TRBJ1-1, with no clear D. Germline CDR1 SGHNT, CDR2 YYREEE (reference sequence). This CDR3 contains 13 residues. V gave up 0 bases and J gave up 3 bases, with 6 bases separating them. In DNA, the CDR3 is TGTGCCAGCAGCTTGGGGCAGGACACTGAAGCTTTCTTT. Its protein product is CASSLGQDTEAFF.

The gene calls are TRBV2 and TRBJ1-1; TRBD1 is a possible D gene (5 bases). CDR1 is SNHLY, CDR2 FYNNEI, per germline. The CDR3 length is 13 residues. Trimming pared 0 bases from V and 8 bases from J, leaving 10 bases between. The CDR3 DNA follows: TGTGCCAGCAGTGAAGCGCTTCGGGGGGAAGCTTTCTTT. Its protein product is CASSEALRGEAFF. The whole variable domain, filled in from reference TRBV2 and TRBJ1-1, reads EPEVTQTPSHQVTQMGQEVILRCVPISNHLYFYWYRQILGQKVEFLVSFYNNEISEKSEIFDDQFSVERPDGSNFTLKIRSTKLEDSAMYFCASSEALRGEAFFGQGTRLTVV.

CDR3 in DNA: TGTGCCAGCCATCACCGAGGGATCCGGAGTCAGCCCCAGCATTTT. The encoded protein is CASHHRGIRSQPQHF. The rearrangement links TRBV21-1 to TRBJ1-5. TRBV21-1 is tagged as a pseudogene. CDR3 length: 15 residues.

This clone has only one observation. The chain couples TRBV15 to TRBJ2-7; a weak D match, TRBD2 (7 bases). CDR1 and CDR2 from the germline V gene are LNHNV and YYDKDF (reference sequence). The CDR3 runs to 17 residues. Deletions cut 1 base from V and 1 base from J, with 17 bases between. The CDR3 bases are TGTGCCACCAGCAGAGTACGGGGGGCTCAGTGGTCCTACGAGCAGTACTTC. Its translation: CATSRVRGAQWSYEQYF.

V is TRBV7-2 and J is TRBJ1-2; D is unresolved. This CDR3 comprises 13 residues. V was clipped by 2 bases and J by 5 bases, with 9 bases between them. Germline V lookup: CDR1 SGHTA, CDR2 FQGNSA. This CDR3 reads CASSLKREYGYTF. The CDR3 coding sequence is TGTGCCAGCAGCTTAAAGCGGGAGTATGGCTACACCTTC.

This clone was detected only once. This sequence joins TRBV6-5 and TRBJ2-4; unclear D gene. Trimming removed 2 bases at V and 10 bases at J, with 6 bases between. This CDR3 is 11 amino acids long. Looked up from germline, CDR1 is MNHEY and CDR2 is SVGAGI. Written as DNA, the CDR3 is TGTGCCAGCAGTTACATGTCGATTCAGTACTTC. Translating it yields CASSYMSIQYF.

The chain carries TRBV9 and TRBJ2-7, with a weak D call TRBD1 (5 bases). V was cut by 7 bases and J by 2 bases, with 13 bases left in between. The CDR3 length is 13 residues. The germline gives CDR1 SGDLS, CDR2 YYNGEE. The CDR3 is CASDSRGPYEQYF. The CDR3 nucleotides are TGTGCCAGCGACTCTAGGGGTCCCTACGAGCAGTACTTC. Supplemented by reference TRBV9 and TRBJ2-7, the full variable domain reads DSGVTQTPKHLITATGQRVTLRCSPRSGDLSVYWYQQSLDQGLQFLIQYYNGEERAKGNILERFSAQQFPDLHSELNLSSLELGDSALYFCASDSRGPYEQYFGPGTRLTVT.

The J gene is TRBJ2-1, the V gene TRBV6-6; 12 bases are a match to TRBD2. The length of the CDR3 is 15 residues. The germline CDR1 and CDR2 sequences are MNHNY and SVGAGI (reference sequence). Trimming at V came to 4 bases and at J to 7 bases, leaving 5 bases not matched to a gene. CDR3 in DNA: TGTGCCAGCAGTTTCCTAGCGGGAGGGTCGAATGAGCAGTTCTTC. It translates to CASSFLAGGSNEQFF.

The genes are TRBV19 and TRBJ2-7; the D gene is possibly TRBD1 (5 bases). The CDR3 contains 12 residues. Trimming removed 8 bases from V and 4 bases from J, with 12 bases in between. Germline V gene sequence: CDR1 LNHDA, CDR2 SQIVND (reference sequence). CDR3 DNA: TGTGCCAGTGGACCTCAGGGTTACGAGCAGTACTTC. Translated, it gives CASGPQGYEQYF. Full variable domain (missing parts from reference TRBV19 and TRBJ2-7): DGGITQSPKYLFRKEGQNVTLSCEQNLNHDAMYWYRQDPGQGLRLIYYSQIVNDFQKGDIAEGYSVSREKKESFPLTVTSAQKNPTAFYLCASGPQGYEQYFGPGTRLTVT.

This rearrangement joins TRBV7-6 to TRBJ2-1, with a tentative D call TRBD1 (6 bases). The V end lost 3 bases, the J end lost 5 bases, and 20 bases lay between the germline ends. In germline, CDR1 is SGHVS, CDR2 FNYEAQ. The CDR3 sequence is 17 residues long. The CDR3 DNA follows: TGTGCCAGCAGCTTCCAGCCCGGGACAAAGACCCACAATGAGCAGTTCTTC. As protein: CASSFQPGTKTHNEQFF.

Of note for this clone: In the same sample, other DNA sequences code for this CDR3. This rearrangement joins TRBV6-5 to TRBJ1-1; TRBD1 matches at 11 bases. V gave up 0 bases and J gave up 5 bases; unmatched junction bases: 2. CDR3 length: 15 amino acids. The germline V gene has CDR1 MNHEY and CDR2 SVGAGI. Written as DNA, the CDR3 is TGTGCCAGCAGTTACTCAGGGACAGGGGGGACTGAAGCTTTCTTT. Translating it yields CASSYSGTGGTEAFF.

This clone was detected once. The chain carries TRBV18 and TRBJ2-7, with 7 bases that match TRBD2. CDR1 and CDR2 from the germline V gene are KGHSH and LQKENI. The J segment lost 2 bases and the V segment lost 0 bases, leaving 4 bases of the junction unmatched. The length of the CDR3 is 15 residues. The CDR3 DNA follows: TGTGCCAGCTCACCACCTTTCCGGGGGGCCTACGAGCAGTACTTC. Translating gives CASSPPFRGAYEQYF.

The chain is built from TRBV12-5 and TRBJ2-1; possibly TRBD1 or TRBD2 for D (5 bases each). Looked up from germline, CDR1 is LGHNT and CDR2 is FRNRAP. Trimming pared 1 base from V and 0 bases from J, leaving 10 bases between. This CDR3 region has 16 residues. This CDR3 reads CASGLESGSSYNEQFF. The CDR3 DNA sequence: TGTGCTAGTGGTTTGGAGTCAGGGAGCTCCTACAATGAGCAGTTCTTC.

The CDR3 loop is CASSFGITNEKLFF. The CDR3 DNA sequence: TGTGCCAGTAGTTTCGGGATAACTAATGAAAAACTGTTTTTT. V gene TRBV19 combines with J gene TRBJ1-4; D not resolved. Trimming pared 5 bases from V and 1 base from J, leaving 8 bases between. CDR3 length: 14 residues. Germline CDR1 and CDR2: LNHDA and SQIVND (reference sequence).

The V call is TRBV15, the J call TRBJ2-7; 10 bases agree with TRBD1. With V trimmed by 3 bases and J by 6 bases, 5 bases remained unmatched. This CDR3 is 14 amino acids long. CDR1 and CDR2 from the germline V gene are LNHNV and YYDKDF (reference sequence). The CDR3 coding sequence is TGTGCCACCAGCAGGGACAGGGGGTTTGGCGAGCAGTACTTC. Amino acid sequence: CATSRDRGFGEQYF.

This chain links TRBV6-1 with TRBJ1-1; D remains ambiguous. V shed 2 bases and J shed 0 bases, with 7 bases lying between them. The CDR3 consists of 14 residues. Looked up from germline, CDR1 is MNHNS and CDR2 is SASEGT. CDR3 sequence: CASSELSVNTEAFF. The CDR3 bases are TGTGCCAGCAGTGAATTGTCCGTGAACACTGAAGCTTTCTTT.

This chain uses TRBV7-8 with TRBJ1-2; no clear D. V was shortened by 3 bases and J by 8 bases, with 10 bases between the two germline ends. CDR3 length: 12 residues. CDR1 and CDR2 from the germline V gene are SGHVS and FQNEAQ. The CDR3 bases are TGTGCCAGCAGCTTCCTAGGGAGAGGCTACACCTTC. Protein sequence: CASSFLGRGYTF.

The chain employs TRBV5-1 and TRBJ1-4; 8 bases map to TRBD1. Germline V lookup: CDR1 SGHRS, CDR2 YFSETQ. CDR3 length: 14 residues. J lost 7 bases, V lost 4 bases, and 6 bases had no gene match. DNA for the CDR3: TGCGCCAGCAGCCCGGGACAGGAGTTTGAAAAACTGTTTTTT. It specifies CASSPGQEFEKLFF.